The present entry profiles one T cell receptor (beta chain) with its context. The antigen remains unidentified. Each subset's genomic DNA was split evenly across several immunoSEQ plates. TCRdb's table, derived via immunoSEQ multiplex PCR, lists solely in-frame clones and lacks some. The repertoire includes roughly 2.1 million clones, roughly 91% of them detected once, and 1.5% to 2% sits in the top ten. The sample originates from a study of shared clonotypes between healthy human individuals. As defined, naive CD8 cells were CD45RO-negative and positively selected for CCR7, with terminally differentiated effector memory CD45RA+ cells excluded. The CDR3 has 12 amino acids. V lost 0 bases to trimming and J lost 8 bases, with 3 bases between them. Germline V lookup: CDR1 SGDLS, CDR2 YYNGEE. Study findings and constraints: Non-shared clonotypes displayed generation probabilities falling below those of clonotypes present in all four donors. Owing to a small donor count, the genetic and exposure-history diversity represented was limited.

This sequence was found in a man younger than 30 in good health. Some clones in this sample may be carry-over from other donors' samples. Sequencing used naive CD8+ T cells from PBMCs. The chain links TRBV9 to TRBJ2-6, with no clear D. The CDR3 nucleotides read TGTGCCAGCAGCGTAGATTCCAACGTCCTGACTTTC. This codes for CASSVDSNVLTF.